This T cell receptor (beta chain) was obtained from a study of OX40 agonist ivuxolimab in advanced cancers. Researchers took blood at baseline, on cycle 4 day 1, and on cycle 7 day 1. CDR3 size: 15 residues. V shed 5 bases and J shed 3 bases, with 11 bases lying between them. Per the germline V gene, CDR1 is MDHEN and CDR2 is SYDVKM. Only in-frame clones appear in the TCRdb table, and some are missing; sequencing was by immunoSEQ multiplex PCR. The data hold 60,000 to 85,000 clones, with over 75% observed a single time. This clonotype originated in an adult with an advanced solid tumor such as melanoma, head and neck, liver or kidney cancer. The genes are TRBV28 and TRBJ1-6, with D perhaps matching TRBD1 (6 bases). The sequencing here drew on CD4+ or CD8+ T cells sorted from blood, taken in a trial of the OX40 agonist ivuxolimab. The CDR3 loop reads CASSIRTDYNSPLHF. In DNA form, the CDR3 reads TGTGCCAGCAGTATAAGGACAGACTATAATTCACCCCTCCACTTT.